This is a list of T cell receptor beta chains from one sample in a study of T cell responses to AZD1222 COVID-19 vaccine. This table comes from immunoSEQ multiplex PCR, and its TCRdb copy is limited to in-frame clones, with some not included. The table shows 73,000 or so clones, with 88% occurring only once. The specimen comprised peripheral blood, sampled on day 0 of AZD1222 vaccination. These TCRs come from an adult in good health. The CDR3 runs from the conserved cysteine through the conserved F or W. The D gene is left open where the match is weak. Some rows have no size entry. The others give once, few or many, or a class for an expanded clone.

TRBJ1-2,17,TRBD1,TRBV9,NA,TGTGCCAGCAGCTCCGGACAGGGGGCCCATCCTCGCTATGGCTACACCTTC,CASSSGQGAHPRYGYTF
TRBJ2-7,12,NA,TRBV18,NA,TGTGCCAGCTCTCAGGGGACAACCGAGCAGTACTTC,CASSQGTTEQYF
TRBJ2-7,12,TRBD1,TRBV28,once,TGTGCCAGCAGCTGGACAGGGTACGAGCAGTACTTC,CASSWTGYEQYF
TRBJ1-5,14,TRBD1,TRBV19,NA,TGTGCCAGTAGTGTACAGGGGAGGCAACAGCCCCAGCATTTT,CASSVQGRQQPQHF
TRBJ1-5,13,NA,TRBV10-2,NA,TGCGCCAGCAGTGAGTCAAAGGGGCAGCCCCAGCATTTT,CASSESKGQPQHF
TRBJ2-1,15,NA,TRBV19,NA,TGTGCCAGTAGGGAAGTCGGGAGCTCCTACAATGAGCAGTTCTTC,CASREVGSSYNEQFF
TRBJ2-7,16,NA,TRBV21-1,NA,TGTGCCAGACCACATGGGGCAGGGCATCCCTTCGCCGAGCAGTACTTC,CARPHGAGHPFAEQYF
TRBJ1-4,14,NA,TRBV2,NA,TGTGCCGGCGGGGGGGCCACAACTAATGAAAAACTGTTTTTT,CAGGGATTNEKLFF
TRBJ1-5,14,NA,TRBV4-1,NA,TGCGCCAGCAGCCAACCCGGGGGCAATCAGCCCCAGCATTTT,CASSQPGGNQPQHF
TRBJ2-7,15,NA,TRBV7-9,once,TGTGCCAGCAGCTTAGCGGGATCTGGAGCCTACGAGCAGTACTTC,CASSLAGSGAYEQYF
TRBJ2-7,15,NA,TRBV14,NA,TGTGCCAGCAGCCAAGATTCCGGATGGGCCTGGGAGCAGTACTTC,CASSQDSGWAWEQYF
TRBJ2-2,12,NA,TRBV13,NA,TGTGCCAGCAGCTTTGGAACCGGGGAGCTGTTTTTT,CASSFGTGELFF
TRBJ2-7,13,TRBD2,TRBV7-6,NA,TGTGCCAGCAGCGTGGGACTAGCTTACGAGCAGTACTTC,CASSVGLAYEQYF
TRBJ2-5,12,NA,TRBV28,NA,TGTGCCAGCGGACATACAGGAGAGACCCAGTACTTC,CASGHTGETQYF
TRBJ2-1,16,TRBD2,TRBV2,NA,TGTGCCAGCAGTTTAAAGCGGGGAAAACACTACAATGAGCAGTTCTTC,CASSLKRGKHYNEQFF